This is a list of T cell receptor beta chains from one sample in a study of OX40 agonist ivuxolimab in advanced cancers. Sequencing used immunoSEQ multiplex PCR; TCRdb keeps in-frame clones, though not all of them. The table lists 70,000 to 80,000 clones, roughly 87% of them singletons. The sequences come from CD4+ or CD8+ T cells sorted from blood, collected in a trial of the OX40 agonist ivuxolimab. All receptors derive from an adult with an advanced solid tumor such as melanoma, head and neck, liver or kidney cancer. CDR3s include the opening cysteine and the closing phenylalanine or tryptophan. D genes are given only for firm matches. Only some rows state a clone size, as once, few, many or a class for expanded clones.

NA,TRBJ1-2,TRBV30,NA,TGTGCCTGGAGTCGGGGTTCTGGTGGCTACACCTTC,CAWSRGSGGYTF
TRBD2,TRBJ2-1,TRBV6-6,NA,TGTGCCAGCAGTTCTCCCCGGGGCGGGAGTAAGGATGAGCAGTTCTTC,CASSSPRGGSKDEQFF
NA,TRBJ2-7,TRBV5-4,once,TGTGCCAGCAGCCGCGGTTCAGGGAAAAATTTCGAGCAGTACTTC,CASSRGSGKNFEQYF
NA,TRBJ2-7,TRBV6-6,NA,TGTGCCAGCAGTTACGGTGGGGTCGGGACCTACGAGCAGTACTTC,CASSYGGVGTYEQYF
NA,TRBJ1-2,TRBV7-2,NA,TGTGCCAGCAGGCTGGCTGGGAACTATGGCTACACCTTC,CASRLAGNYGYTF
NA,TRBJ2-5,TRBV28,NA,TGTGCCAGCAGTTTGCGGTCGCCGGAGACCCAGTACTTC,CASSLRSPETQYF
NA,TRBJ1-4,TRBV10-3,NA,TGTGCCGCCGGAGGTGGTGAAAAACTGTTTTTT,CAAGGGEKLFF
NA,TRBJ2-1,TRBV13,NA,TGTGCCAGCAGCTTTGAGCGAGAGCAGTTCTTC,CASSFEREQFF
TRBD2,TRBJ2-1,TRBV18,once,TGTGCCAGCTCACCCCTAGCGGGAGCGACCTACAATGAGCAGTTCTTC,CASSPLAGATYNEQFF
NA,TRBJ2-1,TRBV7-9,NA,TGTGCCAGCAGCTGGGCTAGGGACTACAATGAGCAGTTCTTC,CASSWARDYNEQFF
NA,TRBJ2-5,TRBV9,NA,TGTGCCAGCAGCGTTTCGGGATACCAAGAGACCCAGTACTTC,CASSVSGYQETQYF
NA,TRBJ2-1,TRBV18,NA,TGTGCCAGCTCACCAAGTCGCGGGGACCTCGGTGAGCAGTTCTTC,CASSPSRGDLGEQFF
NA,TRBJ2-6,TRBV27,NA,TGTGCCAGCAGTTTATCCCTTCGACAAGGGGTGACCTCTGGGGCCAACGTCCTGACTTTC,CASSLSLRQGVTSGANVLTF
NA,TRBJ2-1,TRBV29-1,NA,TGCAGCGTGAAGGATCGAGCGGGCGACAATGAGCAGTTCTTC,CSVKDRAGDNEQFF
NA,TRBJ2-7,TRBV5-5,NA,TGTGCCAGCAGCTTACGACAGGGAGGGAACGAGCAGTACTTC,CASSLRQGGNEQYF
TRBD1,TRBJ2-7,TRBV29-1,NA,TGCAGCGTTGAAGTAGGACAGGGCTACGAGCAGTACTTC,CSVEVGQGYEQYF
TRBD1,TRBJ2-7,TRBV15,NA,TGTGCCACCAGCAGAGCCCAGGACAGGGTACGAGGGCAGTACTTC,CATSRAQDRVRGQYF
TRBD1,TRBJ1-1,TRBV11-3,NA,TGTGCCAGCAGCCCCGGACAGGGCACTGAAGCTTTCTTT,CASSPGQGTEAFF
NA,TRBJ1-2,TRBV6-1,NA,TGTGCCAGCAGCCAAGGTACAGGGAACTATGGCTACACCTTC,CASSQGTGNYGYTF
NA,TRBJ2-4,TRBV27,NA,TGTGCCAGCAGTGGTTGGGTTGGGAACATTCAGTACTTC,CASSGWVGNIQYF
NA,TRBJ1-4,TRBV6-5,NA,TGTGCCAGCAGTAGGCGGCAGAAACGGGAAAAACTGTTTTTT,CASSRRQKREKLFF
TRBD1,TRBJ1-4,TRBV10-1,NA,TGCGCCAGCAGGATCTTACCGGGACAGGCTAATGAAAAACTGTTTTTT,CASRILPGQANEKLFF
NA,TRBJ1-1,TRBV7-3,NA,TGTGCCAGCAGCTCCACTAAGCGCACTGAAGCTTTCTTT,CASSSTKRTEAFF
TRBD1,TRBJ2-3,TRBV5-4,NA,TGTGCCAGCAGCTTCCGGCAGGGGGGCACAGATACGCAGTATTTT,CASSFRQGGTDTQYF